This T cell receptor (beta chain) was sequenced in a study of blood T cell repertoires in COVID-19. The V gene's germline CDR1 is KGHDR and CDR2 SFDVKD. The CDR3 runs to 16 residues. Trimming cost V 2 bases and J 8 bases; bases outside gene matches: 8. Produced via immunoSEQ multiplex PCR; TCRdb's table is partial and in-frame only. Of 200,000 to 250,000 clones in the sample, over 80% are singletons; the top ten hold under 2.5%. The TCR was taken from a young woman who had recovered from COVID-19. Sample: PBMCs or T cells enriched from blood (not recorded which). The chain joins TRBV24-1 to TRBJ2-4, with 10 positions matching TRBD1. The CDR3 here is CATSDSIGTGADIQYF. DNA of the CDR3: TGTGCCACCAGTGATTCAATCGGGACAGGGGCGGACATTCAGTACTTC.